One and the same sample provided the 23 T cell receptor beta chains below, sequenced in a study of blood T cell repertoires in COVID-19. The assay was immunoSEQ multiplex PCR, and TCRdb's table has in-frame clones only and misses some. The repertoire consists of approximately 120,000 clones, with just under 85% occurring once and the leading ten covering over 10%. Sequenced input: peripheral blood. These receptors were collected from a human donor in a cohort sampled during active COVID-19.

This chain uses TRBV6-5 with TRBJ1-6, with 8 bases identical to TRBD1. The CDR3 extends over 16 amino acids. With 0 bases clipped from V and 10 bases from J, the junction kept 8 bases outside the gene matches. Germline V lookup: CDR1 MNHEY, CDR2 SVGAGI. The CDR3 sequence: CASSYSPAGGVSPLHF. CDR3 bases: TGTGCCAGCAGTTACTCCCCGGCAGGGGGCGTCTCACCCCTCCACTTT.

The rearrangement links TRBV9 to TRBJ2-3, with 8 bases that match TRBD2. Germline V gene sequence: CDR1 SGDLS, CDR2 YYNGEE. The CDR3 covers 16 residues. The V gene end was trimmed by 0 bases and the J gene end by 5 bases; junction bases not matched to a gene: 8. CDR3 in amino acids: CASSVEPGLVGDTQYF. The DNA of the CDR3 is TGTGCCAGCAGCGTAGAACCGGGACTAGTGGGAGATACGCAGTATTTT.

This clone appeared once. The chain uses TRBV4-1 and TRBJ1-6, with D unresolved. V was pared by 1 base and J by 0 bases, with 13 bases between. The V gene's germline CDR1 is MGHRA and CDR2 YSYEKL. The CDR3 spans 18 residues. The CDR3 loop reads CASSQVGRLPSYNSPLHF. The CDR3 DNA reads TGCGCCAGCAGCCAAGTAGGCAGGCTGCCCTCCTATAATTCACCCCTCCACTTT.

This chain joins TRBV28 and TRBJ1-1; D gene ambiguous. CDR1 is MDHEN and CDR2 is SYDVKM in the germline V gene. The ends were cut back, 2 bases at V and 7 bases at J, with 14 bases in the middle. The CDR3 length is 14 residues. This CDR3 is CASSLRLSRNEAFF. In nucleotides, the CDR3 is TGTGCCAGCAGTTTAAGACTCTCCCGAAATGAAGCTTTCTTT.

The V gene is TRBV9, the J gene TRBJ1-6; 8 bases are shared with TRBD1. J was trimmed by 10 bases and V by 3 bases; bases with no gene match: 3. Germline values: CDR1 SGDLS, CDR2 YYNGEE. This CDR3 contains 13 residues. CDR3 loop: CASSATGESPLHF. In DNA form, the CDR3 reads TGTGCCAGCAGCGCGACAGGGGAATCACCCCTCCACTTT.

This clone was detected a few times. This chain joins TRBV25-1 and TRBJ1-2; D may be TRBD1 (5 bases). The V gene lost 4 bases and the J gene lost 6 bases, with 9 bases spanning the gap. CDR3 size: 12 residues. Germline CDR1 and CDR2: MGHDK and SYGVNS. The CDR3 sequence is CASSGPGDGYTF. DNA for the CDR3: TGTGCCAGCAGTGGCCCGGGGGATGGCTACACCTTC.

The V gene is TRBV12-3 or TRBV12-4, the J gene TRBJ2-7, with 8 positions matching TRBD1. The CDR3 runs to 12 residues. With V trimmed by 6 bases and J by 5 bases, 3 bases remained unmatched. The CDR3 region is CASSRQGHEQYF. The CDR3 DNA reads TGTGCCAGCAGCCGACAGGGGCACGAGCAGTACTTC.

This chain connects TRBV2 to TRBJ2-6, with a tentative D call TRBD1 (6 bases). The V gene lost 8 bases and the J gene lost 2 bases, with 16 bases spanning the gap. The germline V gene encodes CDR1 SNHLY and CDR2 FYNNEI. The CDR3 has 16 residues. The CDR3 protein is CASDPDGGAGANVLTF. CDR3 DNA sequence: TGTGCCAGCGACCCGGATGGGGGCGCTGGGGCCAACGTCCTGACTTTC.

This CDR3 reads CASSLESGMNNEQFF. The DNA for the CDR3 is TGCGCCAGCAGCTTGGAGTCGGGGATGAACAATGAGCAGTTCTTC. The chain has TRBV5-1 and TRBJ2-1; possible D gene TRBD2, 5 bases. Looked up from germline, CDR1 is SGHRS and CDR2 is YFSETQ. This CDR3 spans 15 amino acids. V lost 0 bases to trimming and J lost 5 bases, with 12 bases between them.

This clone was picked up one time. This chain connects TRBV3-1 (or the pseudogene TRBV3-2) to TRBJ1-2; D may be TRBD1 (6 bases). Germline lookup yields CDR1 LGHDT and CDR2 YNNKEL (reference sequence). Between the trimmed V and J ends, which lost 2 bases and 4 bases, there was a span of 14 bases. This CDR3 region has 15 residues. The CDR3, as DNA: TGTGCCAGCAGCCAACTCACAGGGACGGGCTATGGCTACACCTTC. Translating gives CASSQLTGTGYGYTF.

The chain employs TRBV9 and TRBJ1-2; 8 nucleotides line up with TRBD1. V shed 6 bases and J 3 bases; nucleotides not matched to a gene: 7. CDR3 length: 14 residues. Germline V gene lookup returns CDR1 SGDLS and CDR2 YYNGEE. In nucleotides, the CDR3 is TGTGCCAGCACCCGGACAGGGAGAGACTATGGCTACACCTTC. Residues: CASTRTGRDYGYTF.

The gene calls are TRBV5-1 and TRBJ2-5; 10 nucleotides match TRBD1. This CDR3 has 16 amino acids. J gave up 4 bases and V 2 bases, and 8 bases lay outside the gene matches. The germline CDR1 and CDR2 sequences are SGHRS and YFSETQ. The CDR3 sequence: CASSLPGQGLIETQYF. In DNA form, the CDR3 reads TGCGCCAGCAGCTTACCGGGACAGGGGCTCATAGAGACCCAGTACTTC.

This rearrangement joins TRBV13 to TRBJ2-1, with TRBD2 matching 9 bases. The CDR3 is made up of 16 amino acids. Germline CDR1 reads PRHDT; CDR2 reads FYEKMQ (reference sequence). Trimming at V came to 3 bases and at J to 8 bases, leaving 11 bases not matched to a gene. CDR3 amino acids: CASSFLVAGVLYEQFF. The CDR3, as DNA: TGTGCCAGCAGCTTTCTGGTAGCGGGAGTCTTGTATGAGCAGTTCTTC.

The chain has TRBV6-6 and TRBJ2-5; 10 bases match TRBD2. This CDR3 comprises 16 residues. Germline CDR1 and CDR2: MNHNY and SVGAGI (reference sequence). J was trimmed by 1 base and V by 6 bases; bases with no gene match: 8. CDR3 sequence: CASRSLAGQTQETQYF. CDR3 sequence (DNA): TGTGCCAGCAGATCACTAGCGGGACAAACCCAAGAGACCCAGTACTTC.

The rearrangement uses TRBV5-1 and TRBJ1-6; 7 bases agree with TRBD1. The CDR3 is made up of 14 amino acids. The V segment lost 2 bases and the J segment 10 bases; nucleotides outside the gene matches: 6. Germline CDR1 SGHRS, CDR2 YFSETQ. The CDR3 loop reads CASSFDRESSPLHF. CDR3 nucleotides: TGCGCCAGCAGCTTCGACAGGGAGAGCTCACCCCTCCACTTT.

The chain has TRBV6-2 or TRBV6-3 and TRBJ2-3, with TRBD2 identical over 9 bases. Losses at the gene ends were 0 bases for V and 3 bases for J; bases not matched to a gene: 4. Looked up from germline, CDR1 is MNHEY and CDR2 is SVGEGT. The CDR3 is 16 amino acids. The CDR3 DNA follows: TGTGCCAGCAGTTACTCGACAGCGGGGGGTACAGATACGCAGTATTTT. The encoded protein is CASSYSTAGGTDTQYF.

This sequence joins TRBV7-9 and TRBJ2-7; 8 positions agree with TRBD2. The V and J ends lost 5 bases and 7 bases, in that order; junction bases with no gene match: 10. The germline gives CDR1 SEHNR, CDR2 FQNEAQ (reference sequence). CDR3 length equals 14 residues. The CDR3 DNA sequence: TGTGCCAGCAGCCCCGGGGGGGAACTTTGGGAGCAGTACTTC. This sequence encodes CASSPGGELWEQYF.

This clone has just a few counts. For the CDR3, the DNA is TGTGCCAGCAGCACTCCAATAGGCGGGGAGCAGTTCTTC. Residues: CASSTPIGGEQFF. V usage is TRBV5-6 and J usage is TRBJ2-1, with a tentative D call TRBD2 (5 bases). Germline V gene sequence: CDR1 SGHDT, CDR2 YYEEEE. V dropped 4 bases and J dropped 10 bases, with 15 bases sitting between them. This CDR3 contains 13 residues.

The J gene is TRBJ2-7, the V gene TRBV3-1 (or the pseudogene TRBV3-2); 8 bases fit TRBD1. This CDR3 region has 15 residues. Trimming took 3 bases from V and 2 from J; bases not matched to a gene: 6. CDR1 LGHDT and CDR2 YNNKEL come from the germline V gene (reference sequence). CDR3 nucleotide sequence: TGTGCCAGCAGCCACCTCGGACAGGGAACCTACGAGCAGTACTTC. It encodes CASSHLGQGTYEQYF.

The genes are TRBV28 and TRBJ2-7; 7 nucleotides align to TRBD1. Trimming at V came to 2 bases and at J to 4 bases, leaving 8 bases not matched to a gene. Germline CDR1 MDHEN, CDR2 SYDVKM. CDR3 length: 15 residues. The CDR3, as DNA: TGTGCCAGCAGTTTAGCTGGGACAGAAGTTTACGAGCAGTACTTC. It translates to CASSLAGTEVYEQYF.

This chain uses TRBV6-6 with TRBJ2-3; a possible D gene is TRBD1 (6 bases). V was pared by 6 bases and J by 0 bases, with 16 bases between. The length of the CDR3 is 16 residues. Germline assignment: CDR1 MNHNY and CDR2 SVGAGI (reference sequence). CDR3 DNA sequence: TGTGCCAGCAGACCCTACAGGGTTCCCAGCACAGATACGCAGTATTTT. It specifies CASRPYRVPSTDTQYF.

About this clone itself: A much larger clone lies one base from this, so it may be a read error. The DNA for the CDR3 is TGTGCCAGCAGGCCGGCGGGGCTGAACACTGAAGCTTTCTTT. This codes for CASRPAGLNTEAFF. The chain couples TRBV27 to TRBJ1-1; weak D call: TRBD1 (5 bases). Trimming cost V 6 bases and J 0 bases, with 11 bases left between them. Per germline, CDR1 MNHEY and CDR2 SMNVEV (reference sequence). CDR3 length equals 14 residues.

V usage is TRBV5-1 and J usage is TRBJ1-6; 9 bases agree with TRBD1. The V gene's germline CDR1 is SGHRS and CDR2 YFSETQ. Germline trimming cut 4 bases from V and 9 bases from J; bases unmatched to any gene: 11. The CDR3 is 16 residues long. Here the CDR3 reads CASSVEPGTGSSPLHF. The CDR3 nucleotides are TGCGCCAGCAGCGTGGAGCCCGGGACAGGGTCTTCACCCCTCCACTTT.